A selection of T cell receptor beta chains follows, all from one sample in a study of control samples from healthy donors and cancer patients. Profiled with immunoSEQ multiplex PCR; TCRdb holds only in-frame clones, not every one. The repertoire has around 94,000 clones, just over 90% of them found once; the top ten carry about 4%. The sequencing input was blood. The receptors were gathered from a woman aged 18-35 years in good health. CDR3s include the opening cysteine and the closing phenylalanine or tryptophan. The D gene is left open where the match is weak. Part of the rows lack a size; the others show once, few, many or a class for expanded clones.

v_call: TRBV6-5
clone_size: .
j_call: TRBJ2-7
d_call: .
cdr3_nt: TGTGCCAGCAGTTGGTCCGTCCGCTACGAGCAGTACTTC
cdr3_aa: CASSWSVRYEQYF

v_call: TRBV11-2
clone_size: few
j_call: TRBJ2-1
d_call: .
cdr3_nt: TGTGCCAGCACCAAATCCGCAGGGAATGAGCAGTTCTTC
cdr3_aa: CASTKSAGNEQFF

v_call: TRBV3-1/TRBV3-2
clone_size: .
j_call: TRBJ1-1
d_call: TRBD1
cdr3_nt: TGTGCCAGCAGCCAAGGAGGGGGCAACACTGAAGCTTTCTTT
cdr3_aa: CASSQGGGNTEAFF

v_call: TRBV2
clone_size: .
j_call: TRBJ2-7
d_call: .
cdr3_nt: TGTGCCAGCAATGGACCAACCTACGAGCAGTACTTC
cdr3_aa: CASNGPTYEQYF

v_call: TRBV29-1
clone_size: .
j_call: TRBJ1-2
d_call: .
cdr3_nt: TGCAGCGTTTACACCCCGGTCCCCCTCCATGGCTACACCTTC
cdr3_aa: CSVYTPVPLHGYTF

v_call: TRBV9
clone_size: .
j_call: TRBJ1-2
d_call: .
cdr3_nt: TGTGCCAGCAGCTTAGGACAGCCCGATAACTATGGCTACACCTTC
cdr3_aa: CASSLGQPDNYGYTF

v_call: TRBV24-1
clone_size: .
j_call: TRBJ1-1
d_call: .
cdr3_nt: TGTGCCACCAGTGATTTGGGTAACACTGAAGCTTTCTTT
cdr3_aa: CATSDLGNTEAFF

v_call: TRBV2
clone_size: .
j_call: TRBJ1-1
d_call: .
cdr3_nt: TGTGCCACCAAATTTTTGGAGAACACTGAAGCTTTCTTT
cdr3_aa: CATKFLENTEAFF

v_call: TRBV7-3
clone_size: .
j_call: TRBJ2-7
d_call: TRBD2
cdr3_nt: TGTGCCAGCAGCCCGGGCGGGGGAGCGACCATCTACGAGCAGTACTTC
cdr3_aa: CASSPGGGATIYEQYF

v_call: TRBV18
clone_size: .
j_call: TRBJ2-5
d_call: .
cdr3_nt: TGTGCCAGCTCACCAGGGAGGGGGCCTGAGACCCAGTACTTC
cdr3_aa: CASSPGRGPETQYF

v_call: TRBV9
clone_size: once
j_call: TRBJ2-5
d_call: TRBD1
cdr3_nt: TGTGCCAGCAGCGGCGGGACAGGGGAAGAGACCCAGTACTTC
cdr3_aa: CASSGGTGEETQYF

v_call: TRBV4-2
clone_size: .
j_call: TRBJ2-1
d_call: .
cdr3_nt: TGTGCCAGCAGCCAAGATCGGGAGCGGTACTCCTACAATGAGCAGTTCTTC
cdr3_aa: CASSQDRERYSYNEQFF

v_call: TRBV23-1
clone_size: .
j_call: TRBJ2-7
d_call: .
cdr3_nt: TGCGCCAGCAGTCAAATGAAGGGGAGGAGGGAATACGAGCAGTACTTC
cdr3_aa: CASSQMKGRREYEQYF

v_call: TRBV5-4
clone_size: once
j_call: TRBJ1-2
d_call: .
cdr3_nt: TGTGCCAGCAGCCCGCGACAGGTAGCTAACTATGGCTACACCTTC
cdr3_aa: CASSPRQVANYGYTF

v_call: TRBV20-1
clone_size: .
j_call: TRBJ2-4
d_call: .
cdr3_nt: TGCAGTGCTAGTAGCGTTAGAGACAGGCTGATAAACATTCAGTACTTC
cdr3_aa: CSASSVRDRLINIQYF

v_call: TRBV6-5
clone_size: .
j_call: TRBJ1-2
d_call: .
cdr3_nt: TGTGCCAGCAGGCCCTCGTCGGGGTTCTTAGGGGGCTACACCTTC
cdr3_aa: CASRPSSGFLGGYTF

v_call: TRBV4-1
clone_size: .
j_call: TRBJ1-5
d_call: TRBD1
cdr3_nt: TGCGCCAGCAGCCGCTCGACAGGGTCTAATCAGCCCCAGCATTTT
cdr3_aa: CASSRSTGSNQPQHF

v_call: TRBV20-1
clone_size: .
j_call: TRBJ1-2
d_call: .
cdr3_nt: TGCAGTGCTAGCGGATCCTATGGCTACACCTTC
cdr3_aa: CSASGSYGYTF

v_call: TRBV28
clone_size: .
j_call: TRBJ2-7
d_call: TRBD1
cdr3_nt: TGTGCCAGCAGCGACCGGGACAGGGTCGCCTACGAGCAGTACTTC
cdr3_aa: CASSDRDRVAYEQYF

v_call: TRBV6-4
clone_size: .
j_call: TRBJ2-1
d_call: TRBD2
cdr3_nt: TGTGCCAGCAGTACTACTAGCGGGGGGGCCTATGAGCAGTTCTTC
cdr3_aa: CASSTTSGGAYEQFF

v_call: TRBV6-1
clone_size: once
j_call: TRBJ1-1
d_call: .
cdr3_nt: TGTGCCAGCAGTGATATTGTGCAGGGTAAGTCTGAAGCTTTCTTT
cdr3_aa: CASSDIVQGKSEAFF

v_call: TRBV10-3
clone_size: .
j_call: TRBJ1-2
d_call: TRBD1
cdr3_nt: TGTGCCATCAGTCATCCCGAGGGGGACAGGGGAAATGGCTACACCTTC
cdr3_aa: CAISHPEGDRGNGYTF

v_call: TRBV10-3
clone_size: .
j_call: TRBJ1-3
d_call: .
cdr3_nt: TGTGCCATCACGAAGGGCGGTGGAAACACCATATATTTT
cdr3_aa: CAITKGGGNTIYF

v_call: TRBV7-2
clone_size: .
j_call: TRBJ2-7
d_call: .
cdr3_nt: TGTGCCAGCAGCTTTAACAGTGGGAACGAGCAGTACTTC
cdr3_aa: CASSFNSGNEQYF

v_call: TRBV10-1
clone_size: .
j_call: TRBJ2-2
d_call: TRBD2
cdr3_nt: TGCGCCAGCAGTATCGGGGGGACCACCGGGGAGCTGTTTTTT
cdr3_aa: CASSIGGTTGELFF

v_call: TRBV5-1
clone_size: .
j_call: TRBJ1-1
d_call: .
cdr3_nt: TGCGCCAGCAGCTGGACAGCGGACGGCACTGAAGCTTTCTTT
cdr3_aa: CASSWTADGTEAFF

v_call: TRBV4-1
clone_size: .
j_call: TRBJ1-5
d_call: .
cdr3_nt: TGCGCCAGCAGCCAAGCTTCGCAGATTAATCAGCCCCAGCATTTT
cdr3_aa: CASSQASQINQPQHF